Presented here are 9 T cell receptor beta chains from one specimen sequenced in a study of T-cell reconstitution after alpha-beta-depleted transplantation in children. Unique molecular identifiers were incorporated into the prepared TCRbeta library. TCRdb ran MiXCR on the PCR reads and lists one entry per CDR3 protein. The data hold approximately 490,000 distinct CDR3 sequences, with approximately 12% observed a single time. This material consisted of PBMCs from the stem cell graft donor, taken from the stem cell graft. The receptors derive from a human donor who donated a stem cell graft to a child with combined immunodeficiency.

The rearrangement joins TRBV5-5 to TRBJ2-3; 8 bases align to TRBD2. V was pared by 2 bases and J by 6 bases, with 8 bases of the junction left unmatched. Germline V gene sequence: CDR1 SGHKS, CDR2 YYEKEE (reference sequence). The CDR3 totals 15 residues. The CDR3 nucleotides are TGTGCCAGCAGCTTCACTAGCGGAGGTTCGGATACGCAGTATTTT. Its translation: CASSFTSGGSDTQYF.

The rearrangement joins TRBV18 to TRBJ2-7; 7 bases are a match to TRBD1. V dropped 3 bases and J dropped 6; count of bases not matched to a gene: 8. Germline V gene lookup returns CDR1 KGHSH and CDR2 LQKENI. The CDR3 has 14 amino acids. CDR3 sequence reads: CASSPGTAPAEQYF. CDR3 nucleotide sequence: TGTGCCAGCTCACCCGGGACAGCCCCCGCCGAGCAGTACTTC.

This chain links TRBV30 with TRBJ2-1; 9 nucleotides match TRBD2. Per the germline V gene, CDR1 is GTSNPN and CDR2 is SVGIG (reference sequence). Trimming cost V 3 bases and J 3 bases; bases outside gene matches: 6. The CDR3 is 15 amino acids. The CDR3 region has the DNA TGTGCCTGGAGCGATAGCGGGAGAGGCTACAATGAGCAGTTCTTC. Its translation is CAWSDSGRGYNEQFF.

This clonotype was recorded a few times. The chain carries TRBV10-3 and TRBJ2-2, with 8 bases matching TRBD1. Germline CDR1 ENHRY, CDR2 SYGVKD. With V trimmed by 10 bases and J by 5 bases, 15 bases remained unmatched. The CDR3 consists of 16 residues. CDR3 sequence (DNA): TGTGCCAGCTCCCTTGGGGGGACAGGTGGGACCGGGGAGCTGTTTTTT. It encodes CASSLGGTGGTGELFF.

V gene TRBV6-1 combines with J gene TRBJ2-1, with 10 bases matching TRBD1. V gave up 7 bases and J gave up 7 bases; unmatched junction bases: 7. Germline-derived CDR1 and CDR2 are MNHNS and SASEGT. The CDR3 runs to 14 residues. CDR3 amino acids: CASTGQGTGNEQFF. DNA of the CDR3: TGTGCCAGCACGGGACAGGGGACGGGGAATGAGCAGTTCTTC.

In its sample, this clonotype was seen a few times. The V gene is TRBV2, the J gene TRBJ1-4; no firm D call. Germline loops: CDR1 SNHLY, CDR2 FYNNEI. V shed 5 bases and J shed 0 bases, with 13 bases lying between them. The CDR3 totals 16 residues. The CDR3 DNA reads TGTGCCAGCAGTAAATTGGTGGGCGCAACTAATGAAAAACTGTTTTTT. Its translation is CASSKLVGATNEKLFF.

On this clonotype: At one of its ends the junction is not consistent with the germline gene, which may arise from a read error. This chain joins TRBV4-2 and TRBJ2-7; D unresolved. Germline-derived CDR1 and CDR2 are LGHNA and YNFKEQ. The CDR3 has 14 residues. The CDR3 reads CASSQASGRYDQYF. CDR3 nucleotide sequence: TGTGCCAGCAGCCAGGCTTCGGGTCGCTACGATCAGTACTTC.

This clonotype showed up many times. The V and J genes are TRBV12-3 or TRBV12-4 and TRBJ2-2, with a tentative D call TRBD2 (7 bases). The CDR3 contains 18 residues. Deletions cut 6 bases from V and 1 base from J, with 21 bases between. DNA for the CDR3: TGTGCCAGCAGCAAGCCGACGGGGGGCGCGAGGAACACCGGGGAGCTGTTTTTT. Its protein is CASSKPTGGARNTGELFF.

Many counts were recorded for this clonotype. V usage is TRBV20-1 and J usage is TRBJ2-1; D remains ambiguous. The germline V gene has CDR1 DFQATT and CDR2 SNEGSKA (reference sequence). V lost 6 bases, J lost 0 bases, and 12 bases lay in between. This CDR3 is 14 amino acids long. CDR3 in amino acids: CSAFTTSSYNEQFF. DNA for the CDR3: TGCAGTGCCTTCACTACAAGCTCCTACAATGAGCAGTTCTTC.